What follows describes a single TCR beta chain. Its antigen is not known. CDR1 is LNHDA and CDR2 is SQIVND in the germline V gene (reference sequence). Trimming pared 8 bases from V and 0 bases from J, leaving 10 bases between. This CDR3 comprises 13 residues. The sample comes from a study of T cell responses to AZD1222 COVID-19 vaccine. General observations from the study: Among vaccine-associated CD4 TCRs, coverage spanned spike, with dominance at 160-218 and 743-854. The study identified only six AZD1222 recipients as seropositive at baseline.

Sequenced by immunoSEQ multiplex PCR; TCRdb stores in-frame clones only, minus some. The sample includes about 110,000 clones, about 90% of them seen just once. Pooling of second doses given at about 4 or about 12 weeks was done. The sequence was obtained from an adult who received the AZD1222 COVID-19 vaccine. Sequencing used peripheral blood, obtained 28 days after the second AZD1222 dose. The chain has TRBV19 and TRBJ1-2, with D unresolved. DNA for the CDR3: TGTGCCAGTGCTTATCTTTCTAACTATGGCTACACCTTC. It codes for CASAYLSNYGYTF.